Following are 29 T cell receptor beta chains from one sample sequenced in a study of T cells after yellow fever vaccination (dated by TCRdb to about 2019). The library was obtained by 5' RACE. Sequencing took place on an Illumina HiSeq 2500. TCRdb applied fastp at Q25 and MiXCR to the public reads, then kept only in-frame beta chains. CDR3 protein duplicates are merged, each entry listing the most common genes and DNA. The sample has some 350,000 distinct CDR3 sequences on record, about 6% of them singletons. Jointly, the top ten make up approximately 15% of the sample. This specimen's treatment or condition label, per the study, means: live attenuated yellow fever vaccine strain. Sequences were derived from PBMCs, sampled 5 days after the yellow fever booster vaccination. Receptor source: a young man who received the YFV17D yellow fever vaccine.

This clonotype was recorded many times. The V gene is TRBV7-8, the J gene TRBJ2-1; TRBD2 might be the D (5 bases). Trimming removed 0 bases at V and 9 bases at J, with 15 bases between. The CDR3 is 15 residues long. The germline gives CDR1 SGHVS, CDR2 FQNEAQ. The DNA of the CDR3 is TGTGCCAGCAGCTTAGCAGGGCGGGCCACGAGTGAGCAGTTCTTC. This gives the protein CASSLAGRATSEQFF.

This clonotype was detected ten times or more. V usage is TRBV18 and J usage is TRBJ2-7; maybe TRBD1 (5 bases). Germline V lookup: CDR1 KGHSH, CDR2 LQKENI. The CDR3 runs to 17 residues. The V end was cut by 0 bases, the J end by 2 bases, with 17 bases between. CDR3 loop: CASSPPRWGLLPYEQYF. The CDR3 region has the DNA TGTGCCAGCTCACCACCGCGCTGGGGCCTGCTCCCCTACGAGCAGTACTTC.

Only a few counts were recorded for this clonotype. The chain combines TRBV29-1 with TRBJ2-1; D perhaps matches TRBD1 (5 bases). The CDR3 is made up of 10 amino acids. CDR1 and CDR2 from the germline V gene are SQVTM and ANQGSEA. Trimming left V 7 bases short and J 8 bases short, with 9 bases between. CDR3 DNA: TGCAGCGCGACAGATGATGAGCAGTTCTTC. The encoded protein is CSATDDEQFF.

V gene TRBV3-1 combines with J gene TRBJ2-7, with TRBD2 as a possible D gene (5 bases). Deletions cut 1 base from V and 2 bases from J, with 18 bases between. This CDR3 is 17 amino acids long. Germline V gene sequence: CDR1 LGHDT, CDR2 YNNKEL (reference sequence). The CDR3 spells CASSQVLASGTPYEQYF. CDR3 bases: TGTGCCAGCAGCCAAGTCCTTGCAAGCGGAACGCCCTACGAGCAGTACTTC.

The chain recombines TRBV7-6 with TRBJ2-1; TRBD2 aligns across 9 bases. The CDR3 sequence is 16 residues long. The trim removed 0 bases at V and 5 bases at J, leaving 5 bases unmatched. Germline values: CDR1 SGHVS, CDR2 FNYEAQ. The CDR3, as DNA: TGTGCCAGCAGCTTAGCGGCGGGAGGGGCGAACAATGAGCAGTTCTTC. It yields the protein CASSLAAGGANNEQFF.

The genes are TRBV7-2 and TRBJ2-1; no reliable D call. Germline CDR1 SGHTA, CDR2 FQGNSA. The CDR3 spans 14 residues. V shed 4 bases and J shed 8 bases, with 15 bases lying between them. DNA for the CDR3: TGTGCCAGCAGCTCAAGTCAAGCGAGCCATGAGCAGTTCTTC. Its translation: CASSSSQASHEQFF. Based on the CDR3 plus reference TRBV7-2 and TRBJ2-1, the full variable domain is GAGVSQSPSNKVTEKGKDVELRCDPISGHTALYWYRQSLGQGLEFLIYFQGNSAPDKSGLPSDRFSAERTGGSVSTLTIQRTQQEDSAVYLCASSSSQASHEQFFGPGTRLTVL.

V is TRBV3-1 and J is TRBJ2-5, with 8 bases aligning to TRBD2. The CDR3 has 14 amino acids. The germline gives CDR1 LGHDT, CDR2 YNNKEL (reference sequence). The V and J ends lost 3 bases and 3 bases, in that order; junction bases with no gene match: 3. CDR3 in amino acids: CASSQSLAEETQYF. The CDR3 bases are TGTGCCAGCAGCCAGTCACTAGCGGAAGAGACCCAGTACTTC.

The V and J genes are TRBV28 and TRBJ2-1, with TRBD2 matching over 13 bases. The length of the CDR3 is 17 residues. CDR1 MDHEN and CDR2 SYDVKM come from the germline V gene. J lost 7 bases, V lost 2 bases, and 8 bases had no gene match. This chain's CDR3 is CASSLTPGLAGTNEQFF. The CDR3 DNA reads TGTGCCAGCAGTTTAACGCCGGGACTAGCGGGAACGAATGAGCAGTTCTTC.

This clonotype was observed at least ten times. V usage is TRBV7-2 and J usage is TRBJ2-5; no clear D gene. V was clipped by 4 bases and J by 2 bases, with 14 bases between them. Germline assignment: CDR1 SGHTA and CDR2 FQGNSA. The CDR3 loop spans 15 amino acids. The CDR3 protein is CASSSNTLSQETQYF. In DNA form, the CDR3 reads TGTGCCAGCAGCTCCAACACCCTATCGCAAGAGACCCAGTACTTC.

A word on this clonotype: One end of the junction varies from germline; a read error may be responsible. The genes are TRBV6-1 and TRBJ2-3; tentatively, D is TRBD2 (6 bases). The CDR3 has 13 residues. CDR1 and CDR2 (germline): MNHNS, SASEGT. This chain's CDR3 is CASSPGGTDMQYF. DNA for the CDR3: TGTGCCAGCAGTCCCGGGGGAACAGATATGCAGTATTTT.

This clonotype was recorded a few times. V gene TRBV5-4 combines with J gene TRBJ2-7; 7 positions agree with TRBD1. Unmatched junction bases numbered 5, after V lost 2 bases and J lost 0 bases. This CDR3 has 15 residues. CDR1 is SGHNT, CDR2 YYREEE, per germline (reference sequence). The CDR3 DNA follows: TGTGCCAGCAGCTTAAGGACAGGACTCTCCTACGAGCAGTACTTC. It codes for CASSLRTGLSYEQYF.

The chain has TRBV29-1 and TRBJ2-7, with 7 bases aligning to TRBD1. This CDR3 contains 12 residues. Trimming took 7 bases from V and 7 from J; bases not matched to a gene: 10. Germline V gives CDR1 SQVTM, CDR2 ANQGSEA. CDR3 loop: CSGGQVSSEQYF. Here the CDR3 DNA reads TGCAGCGGAGGACAGGTATCGAGTGAGCAGTACTTC.

The rearrangement links TRBV7-2 to TRBJ2-1; D might be TRBD2 (5 bases). CDR3 length equals 16 residues. The ends were cut back, 4 bases at V and 6 bases at J, with 19 bases in the middle. Germline-derived CDR1 and CDR2 are SGHTA and FQGNSA. The CDR3 DNA sequence: TGTGCCAGCAGCTCCCCCCCGGTTCTAGGAGGCAATGAGCAGTTCTTC. It encodes CASSSPPVLGGNEQFF.

The chain couples TRBV11-1 to TRBJ2-1, with 11 bases lining up with TRBD2. CDR3 size: 20 residues. The V gene's germline CDR1 is SGHAT and CDR2 FQDESV (reference sequence). The V gene end was trimmed by 2 bases and the J gene end by 3 bases; junction bases not matched to a gene: 15. For the CDR3, the DNA is TGTGCCAGCAGCTTATTGAGAACTAGCGGGAGCATCAATAACTACAATGAGCAGTTCTTC. It specifies CASSLLRTSGSINNYNEQFF.

This clonotype has a count of ten or more. The chain links TRBV30 to TRBJ2-7; 8 positions agree with TRBD1. Trimming at V came to 5 bases and at J to 1 base, leaving 4 bases not matched to a gene. This CDR3 has 13 residues. Germline V lookup: CDR1 GTSNPN, CDR2 SVGIG (reference sequence). CDR3: CAWGQGYSYEQYF. CDR3 nucleotides: TGTGCCTGGGGACAGGGATATTCCTACGAGCAGTACTTC. Filled out from reference TRBV30 and TRBJ2-7, the complete variable domain reads SQTIHQWPATLVQPVGSPLSLECTVEGTSNPNLYWYRQAAGRGLQLLFYSVGIGQISSEVPQNLSASRPQDRQFILSSKKLLLSDSGFYLCAWGQGYSYEQYFGPGTRLTVT.

This clonotype was observed at least ten times. This chain connects TRBV24-1 to TRBJ2-1; the match to TRBD2 covers 7 bases. The germline V gene encodes CDR1 KGHDR and CDR2 SFDVKD. The CDR3 length is 14 residues. Trimming cost V 10 bases and J 0 bases; bases outside gene matches: 5. CDR3 in amino acids: CATSSGGSYNEQFF. For the CDR3, the DNA is TGTGCCACGTCTAGCGGAGGCTCCTACAATGAGCAGTTCTTC.

This clonotype was detected ten times or more. J is TRBJ2-1 and V is TRBV29-1, with a possible D match to TRBD2 (6 bases). Per the germline V gene, CDR1 is SQVTM and CDR2 is ANQGSEA. The germline V and J ends were trimmed by 5 bases and 9 bases, with 14 bases remaining between them. This CDR3 has 12 residues. The CDR3 sequence: CSVRDGSTEQFF. The DNA of the CDR3 is TGCAGCGTTCGGGACGGGAGTACTGAGCAGTTCTTC.

The chain links TRBV10-1 to TRBJ2-1; no definite D call. The V end was cut by 3 bases, the J end by 9 bases, with 12 bases between. This CDR3 has 13 amino acids. CDR1 is WNHNN and CDR2 is SYGVQD in the germline V gene (reference sequence). CDR3 protein: CASSERLVGEQFF. CDR3 sequence (DNA): TGCGCCAGCAGTGAAAGATTGGTGGGTGAGCAGTTCTTC.

The sample holds a few counts of this clonotype. This sequence joins TRBV30 and TRBJ2-1; TRBD2 might be the D (5 bases). The CDR3 has 14 residues. CDR1 and CDR2 (germline): GTSNPN, SVGIG (reference sequence). Deletions cut 4 bases from V and 0 bases from J, with 10 bases between. In nucleotides, the CDR3 is TGTGCCTGGAATAGGAGGAGCTCCTACAATGAGCAGTTCTTC. It specifies CAWNRRSSYNEQFF.

This clonotype was seen a handful of times. This rearrangement joins TRBV11-2 to TRBJ2-7, with no clear D. This CDR3 has 13 amino acids. With 6 bases removed from V and 0 bases from J, the gap between germline ends came to 9 bases. From germline, CDR1 is SGHAT and CDR2 FQNNGV. CDR3 coding DNA: TGTGCCAGCAGTCAATGGTCCTCCTACGAGCAGTACTTC. It specifies CASSQWSSYEQYF.

The rearrangement uses TRBV19 and TRBJ2-7, with 7 bases matching TRBD1. The CDR3 is made up of 12 amino acids. V lost 5 bases to trimming and J lost 5 bases; unmatched junction nucleotides: 3. Germline-derived CDR1 and CDR2 are LNHDA and SQIVND (reference sequence). This CDR3 reads CASSATGNEQYF. The CDR3 bases are TGTGCCAGTAGTGCGACAGGGAACGAGCAGTACTTC. Full variable domain (remainder filled in from reference TRBV19 and TRBJ2-7): DGGITQSPKYLFRKEGQNVTLSCEQNLNHDAMYWYRQDPGQGLRLIYYSQIVNDFQKGDIAEGYSVSREKKESFPLTVTSAQKNPTAFYLCASSATGNEQYFGPGTRLTVT.

This rearrangement joins TRBV28 to TRBJ2-7; possibly TRBD2 for D (6 bases). Germline CDR1 is MDHEN and CDR2 is SYDVKM. CDR3 length: 15 residues. V lost 5 bases, J lost 5 bases, and 19 bases lay in between. CDR3 region: CASSQPRGVRDEQYF. The CDR3 DNA reads as TGTGCCAGCAGTCAACCGCGGGGCGTCCGTGACGAGCAGTACTTC.

The V and J genes are TRBV5-1 and TRBJ1-5; 8 nucleotides agree with TRBD1. V shed 0 bases and J 3 bases; nucleotides not matched to a gene: 2. The germline V gene encodes CDR1 SGHRS and CDR2 YFSETQ. The CDR3 consists of 15 residues. The CDR3 sequence is CASSLGTGHNQPQHF. The DNA for the CDR3 is TGCGCCAGCAGCTTGGGGACAGGGCACAATCAGCCCCAGCATTTT.

This clonotype was seen a handful of times. The gene calls are TRBV7-2 and TRBJ2-5; D may be TRBD1 (5 bases). Germline V gene sequence: CDR1 SGHTA, CDR2 FQGNSA. This CDR3 contains 15 residues. V lost 1 base and J lost 4, with 13 bases in between. Here the CDR3 reads CASSLGAGIRETQYF. CDR3 sequence (DNA): TGTGCCAGCAGCTTAGGGGCAGGGATTAGAGAGACCCAGTACTTC.

A few counts support this clonotype. The rearrangement links TRBV21-1 to TRBJ2-5; the table's D call of TRBD1 was not tested on the DNA. TRBV21-1 is deemed a pseudogene. There are 15 residues in the CDR3. This chain's CDR3 is CASSKAPDGGETQYF. CDR3 DNA sequence: TGTGCCAGCAGCAAAGCTCCCGATGGGGGGGAGACCCAGTACTTC.

This rearrangement joins TRBV5-5 to TRBJ2-1; 7 bases are a match to TRBD2. The CDR3 contains 13 residues. J gave up 15 bases and V 1 base, and 10 bases lay outside the gene matches. Germline CDR1 is SGHKS and CDR2 is YYEKEE (reference sequence). The CDR3 here is CASSLNMREPPFF. The CDR3 DNA reads TGTGCCAGCAGCTTGAATATGCGGGAGCCCCCGTTCTTC.

The CDR3 protein is CASTLGSSGNTIYF. As DNA, the CDR3 is TGTGCCAGCACCCTGGGAAGCTCTGGAAACACCATATATTTT. The chain recombines TRBV6-2 or TRBV6-3 with TRBJ1-3; D uncertain. The CDR3 covers 14 residues. Germline assignment: CDR1 MNHEY and CDR2 SVGEGT. V was pared by 7 bases and J by 0 bases, with 10 bases between.

The CDR3 nucleotides read TGTGCCAGCTCACCATCCCGAGACAGGGTCATTTGGGAGCAGTACTTC. Residues: CASSPSRDRVIWEQYF. The chain carries TRBV18 and TRBJ2-7; TRBD1 aligns across 7 bases. This CDR3 comprises 16 residues. CDR1 is KGHSH, CDR2 LQKENI, per germline. V trimming: 2 bases; J trimming: 7 bases; junction bases outside the gene matches: 14.

This clonotype appeared a few times. The V call is TRBV27, the J call TRBJ2-6; 7 nucleotides agree with TRBD1. Trimming removed 7 bases from V and 0 bases from J; junction bases left unmatched: 6. Looked up from germline, CDR1 is MNHEY and CDR2 is SMNVEV (reference sequence). CDR3 size: 16 residues. The CDR3 DNA sequence: TGTGCCAGCACCTTAGGGGGCAACTCTGGGGCCAACGTCCTGACTTTC. It is translated as CASTLGGNSGANVLTF.